The 18 T cell receptor beta chains reported below all come from one sample, sequenced in a study of T cell responses to AZD1222 COVID-19 vaccine. Using immunoSEQ multiplex PCR, the repertoire was profiled, and TCRdb retains in-frame clones only, with some absent. The data show tens of thousands of clones, with 80% to 95% seen just once and 3.1% held by the top ten. The material sequenced was peripheral blood, taken 28 days after the second AZD1222 dose. Every receptor here comes from an adult who received the AZD1222 COVID-19 vaccine.

The chain combines TRBV18 with TRBJ1-1; maybe TRBD1 (5 bases). The length of the CDR3 is 14 residues. The V end was cut by 4 bases, the J end by 3 bases, with 12 bases between. The germline CDR1 and CDR2 sequences are KGHSH and LQKENI. The CDR3 protein is CASSLTGPYTEAFF. The CDR3 bases are TGTGCCAGCTCACTCACAGGCCCCTACACTGAAGCTTTCTTT.

A single count supports this clone. The chain is built from TRBV5-1 and TRBJ2-1; TRBD2 agrees at 9 bases. J gave up 0 bases and V 5 bases, and 12 bases lay outside the gene matches. CDR3 size: 18 residues. CDR1 and CDR2 from the germline V gene are SGHRS and YFSETQ. The CDR3 DNA follows: TGCGCCAGCAGTAGTAGCGGGGGCGCGGGAAGCTCCTACAATGAGCAGTTCTTC. As protein: CASSSSGGAGSSYNEQFF.

The rearrangement joins TRBV7-2 to TRBJ2-7, with 7 bases lining up with TRBD1. V trimming: 3 bases; J trimming: 0 bases; junction bases outside the gene matches: 5. The germline CDR1 and CDR2 sequences are SGHTA and FQGNSA. The CDR3 contains 15 residues. CDR3 bases: TGTGCCAGCAGCTTTACCGGGACAGACTCCTACGAGCAGTACTTC. It is translated as CASSFTGTDSYEQYF.

This sequence joins TRBV4-3 and TRBJ2-4; tentative D call: TRBD2 (6 bases). Germline loops: CDR1 LGHNA, CDR2 YSLEER. V was shortened by 0 bases and J by 3 bases, with 24 bases between the two germline ends. CDR3 length: 20 residues. CDR3 nucleotide sequence: TGCGCCAGCAGCCAAGATGGGGAGGTTGGTAGGAGGACGGTCAAAAACATTCAGTACTTC. It encodes CASSQDGEVGRRTVKNIQYF.

CDR3 DNA sequence: TGTGCCAGCAGTCTCCGGGGGACTACCCTCACCGGGGAGCTGTTTTTT. Translation gives CASSLRGTTLTGELFF. V is TRBV28 and J is TRBJ2-2; 7 bases align to TRBD2. The germline V gene has CDR1 MDHEN and CDR2 SYDVKM. The CDR3 extends over 16 amino acids. The V and J ends lost 5 bases and 4 bases, in that order; junction bases with no gene match: 10.

The genes are TRBV12-3 or TRBV12-4 and TRBJ2-3; D gene ambiguous. The CDR3 has 12 residues. Deletions cut 4 bases from V and 2 bases from J, with 4 bases between. CDR3 residues: CASSYYTDTQYF. The CDR3 DNA reads TGTGCCAGCAGTTACTACACAGATACGCAGTATTTT.

This rearrangement joins TRBV5-1 to TRBJ2-7, with TRBD1 matching over 7 bases. Germline CDR1 is SGHRS and CDR2 is YFSETQ. The CDR3 contains 15 residues. The junction had 7 bases not matched to a gene; V was cut back by 4 bases and J by 0 bases. CDR3 region: CASSQDGTASYEQYF. Written as DNA, the CDR3 is TGCGCCAGCAGCCAGGACGGGACAGCCTCCTACGAGCAGTACTTC.

This rearrangement joins TRBV18 to TRBJ1-1; the D gene is possibly TRBD1 (5 bases). Germline CDR1 and CDR2: KGHSH and LQKENI. The CDR3 extends over 13 amino acids. V was clipped by 3 bases and J by 1 base, with 6 bases between them. CDR3 loop: CASSPTANTEAFF. CDR3 in DNA: TGTGCCAGCTCACCGACAGCGAACACTGAAGCTTTCTTT.

The chain joins TRBV11-3 to TRBJ2-5, with 7 nucleotides matching TRBD1. The germline V gene has CDR1 SGHNT and CDR2 YENEEA. The CDR3 consists of 17 residues. Trimming took 5 bases from V and 1 from J; bases not matched to a gene: 13. CDR3 bases: TGTGCCAGCAGCGCCCGACAGGGCGCCATCTCCCAAGAGACCCAGTACTTC. This codes for CASSARQGAISQETQYF.

The chain combines TRBV14 with TRBJ2-7, with 7 nucleotides matching TRBD1. V shed 4 bases, J shed 3 bases, and the junction held 3 bases outside the gene matches. Germline V lookup: CDR1 SGHDN, CDR2 FVKESK. The CDR3 is 13 residues long. The CDR3 sequence: CASSRDSFYEQYF. CDR3 DNA sequence: TGTGCCAGCAGCCGGGACAGCTTCTACGAGCAGTACTTC.

The chain joins TRBV7-3 to TRBJ1-1; no clear D. Germline V lookup: CDR1 SGHTA, CDR2 FQGTGA. Deletions cut 5 bases from V and 0 bases from J, with 10 bases between. The CDR3 has 14 amino acids. CDR3 loop: CASSLSPMNTEAFF. The CDR3, as DNA: TGTGCCAGCAGCCTCAGCCCCATGAACACTGAAGCTTTCTTT.

The rearrangement joins TRBV19 to TRBJ1-5; TRBD1 matches 8 bases. CDR3 length equals 16 residues. The germline V gene has CDR1 LNHDA and CDR2 SQIVND (reference sequence). The V gene end was trimmed by 5 bases and the J gene end by 2 bases; junction bases not matched to a gene: 8. CDR3 loop: CASSALTGAGNQPQHF. Here the CDR3 DNA reads TGTGCCAGTAGTGCGCTGACAGGGGCAGGCAATCAGCCCCAGCATTTT. Using reference TRBV19 and TRBJ1-5 for the parts outside the CDR3, the full variable domain is DGGITQSPKYLFRKEGQNVTLSCEQNLNHDAMYWYRQDPGQGLRLIYYSQIVNDFQKGDIAEGYSVSREKKESFPLTVTSAQKNPTAFYLCASSALTGAGNQPQHFGDGTRLSIL.

This chain links TRBV2 with TRBJ1-1, with D perhaps matching TRBD1 (5 bases). V dropped 4 bases and J dropped 3 bases, with 9 bases sitting between them. The CDR3 spans 13 residues. From germline, CDR1 is SNHLY and CDR2 FYNNEI. CDR3 DNA: TGTGCCAGCAGTGCTCGGGGGGACACTGAAGCTTTCTTT. Amino acid sequence: CASSARGDTEAFF.

This clone was seen more than once but under ten times. The chain joins TRBV5-6 to TRBJ2-5, with TRBD2 identical over 16 bases. The ends lost 9 bases at V and 5 bases at J; junction bases unmatched: 7. The germline V gene encodes CDR1 SGHDT and CDR2 YYEEEE. The CDR3 has 15 residues. The CDR3 region has the DNA TGTGCCACCGCCGGGACTAGCGGGGGGGCGGAGACCCAGTACTTC. Encoded protein: CATAGTSGGAETQYF.

The chain has TRBV29-1 and TRBJ1-1; D remains ambiguous. Per the germline V gene, CDR1 is SQVTM and CDR2 is ANQGSEA. Trimming left V 3 bases short and J 2 bases short, with 7 bases between. This CDR3 is built from 12 residues. CDR3 DNA sequence: TGCAGCGTTGACCTGGACAACACTGAAGCTTTCTTT. This translates into CSVDLDNTEAFF.

V gene TRBV19 combines with J gene TRBJ2-7; 8 bases are shared with TRBD1. Germline CDR1 is LNHDA and CDR2 is SQIVND (reference sequence). The CDR3 is 14 residues long. J gave up 1 base and V 9 bases, and 8 bases lay outside the gene matches. CDR3: CASNTRQGSYEQYF. The CDR3 DNA reads as TGTGCCAGCAATACTCGACAGGGGTCCTACGAGCAGTACTTC.

The V and J genes are TRBV15 and TRBJ1-5, with D possibly being TRBD1 (6 bases). The CDR3 contains 14 residues. Per germline, CDR1 LNHNV and CDR2 YYDKDF (reference sequence). The ends were cut back, 3 bases at V and 4 bases at J, with 10 bases in the middle. The CDR3 protein is CATSSGTQNQPQHF. The CDR3 nucleotides are TGTGCCACCAGCAGTGGGACACAGAATCAGCCCCAGCATTTT.

In DNA form, the CDR3 reads TGTGCCAGCAGTTTATCCTTGTCCTACGAGCAGTACTTC. It specifies CASSLSLSYEQYF. V usage is TRBV28 and J usage is TRBJ2-7, with unresolved D. Trimming pared 1 base from V and 1 base from J, leaving 5 bases between. CDR1 and CDR2 (germline): MDHEN, SYDVKM. CDR3 length equals 13 residues.